The TCR beta chain described here comes from a study of T cells of healthy individuals. Using its own MiXCR run on the 5' RACE reads, TCRdb lists one record per CDR3 protein. Among 60,000 to 80,000 distinct CDR3 sequences listed, around 15% were seen once. This clonotype was detected ten times or more. This CDR3 is built from 15 residues. With 6 bases removed from V and 4 bases from J, the gap between germline ends came to 15 bases. This clonotype was sampled from a human donor in good health. The rearrangement links TRBV12-3 or TRBV12-4 to TRBJ2-2; D may match TRBD1 or TRBD2 (6 bases each). The CDR3 DNA reads TGTGCCAGCAGCTCGAGGGGGGCGGGCACCGGGGAGCTGTTTTTT. Translated: CASSSRGAGTGELFF.